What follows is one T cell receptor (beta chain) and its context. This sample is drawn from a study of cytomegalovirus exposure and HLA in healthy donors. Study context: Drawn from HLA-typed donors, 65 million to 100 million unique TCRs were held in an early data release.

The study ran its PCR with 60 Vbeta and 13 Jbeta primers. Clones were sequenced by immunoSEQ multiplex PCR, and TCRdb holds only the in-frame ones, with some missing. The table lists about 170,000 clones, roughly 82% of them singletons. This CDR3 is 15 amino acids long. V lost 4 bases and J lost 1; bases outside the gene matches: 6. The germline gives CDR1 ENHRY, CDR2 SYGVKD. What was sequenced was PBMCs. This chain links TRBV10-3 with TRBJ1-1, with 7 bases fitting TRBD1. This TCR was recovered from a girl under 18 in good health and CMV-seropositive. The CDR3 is CAISGAGQSNTEAFF. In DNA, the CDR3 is TGTGCCATCAGTGGCGCGGGACAGTCGAACACTGAAGCTTTCTTT.